These 14 T cell receptor beta chains were sequenced from one sample in a study of T cell clonality in common variable immunodeficiency (dated by TCRdb to the mid-2010s). Broad study findings and their caveats: Reportedly, TCRbeta sequences from CVID had fewer deletions and N-nucleotide insertions, and highly modified clones with 13 or more V deletions were absent from CVID.

Receptor amplification or capture employed the immunoSEQ multiplex PCR assay. The clones in this table, taken by TCRdb from immuneACCESS, are in-frame only. Not every clone is retained; where verified, under half of the shortfall comes from an unresolved V gene, and the cause of the rest is unknown. This sample has tens of thousands of clones in the table, none counted a single time. Less than 30% of the sample lies in the top ten. Their specific antigens are unknown. The sample taken for sequencing was peripheral blood mononuclear cells. The receptors stem from a human donor with common variable immunodeficiency.

This clone was found many times. The part of the CDR3 DNA that was read is TGTGCCTCCTCCGGGGTGGCCAAAAACATT. As protein: CASSGVAKNI. The whole CDR3 protein reads CASSGVAKNIQYF. The chain uses TRBV19 and TRBJ2-4, with D perhaps matching TRBD2 (5 bases). With the read ending 3 residues before the CDR3 end, the germline J gene is used to fill in that end. Germline V lookup: CDR1 LNHDA, CDR2 SQIVND (reference sequence). The germline V and J ends were trimmed by 11 bases and 1 base, with 12 bases remaining between them. The CDR3 is made up of 13 amino acids.

Many counts were recorded for this clone. The observed sequence ends 3 residues before the CDR3 terminus, with the missing tail filled in from the germline J gene. The V call is TRBV7-9, the J call TRBJ1-2, with 7 bases that match TRBD1. Germline assignment: CDR1 SEHNR and CDR2 FQNEAQ (reference sequence). There are 14 residues in the CDR3. CDR3 loop: CASSSGQDLMGYTF. The DNA read from the CDR3 is TGTGCCAGCAGCTCTGGACAGGACCTTATGGGC.

This clone has at least ten counts. The CDR3 end falls 3 residues outside the read, so it is completed with the germline J gene. The chain has TRBV20-1 and TRBJ2-2; D ambiguous. Germline-derived CDR1 and CDR2 are DFQATT and SNEGSKA (reference sequence). The CDR3 totals 15 residues. Trimming took 3 bases from V and 1 from J, leaving 12 bases between them. The CDR3: CSARPSALNTGELFF. CDR3 DNA (partial): TGCAGTGCTAGGCCCAGCGCCCTGAACACCGGGGAG.

This clone was observed a handful of times. The read ends 3 residues shy of where the CDR3 ends; the end is completed using the germline J gene. This chain uses TRBV19 with TRBJ1-1; possibly TRBD1 for D (6 bases). Trimming took 3 bases from V and 1 from J, leaving 15 bases between them. The V gene's germline CDR1 is LNHDA and CDR2 SQIVND (reference sequence). The CDR3 extends over 16 amino acids. The sequenced CDR3 bases are TGTGCCAGTAGTATCACTGGGGGCGGAGGGAACACTGAA. This sequence encodes CASSITGGGGNTE. The CDR3 reads in full as CASSITGGGGNTEAFF.

Sample share makes this clone medium-sized. CDR3 in amino acids: CASSRGRDTQYF. The covered CDR3 bases are TGCGCCAGCAGCAGGGGCAGAGATACG. The chain combines TRBV10-1 with TRBJ2-3; D is possibly TRBD1 (6 bases). The CDR3 extends 3 residues past the end of the read, so its final part is completed from the germline J gene. This CDR3 contains 12 residues. The germline V and J ends were trimmed by 6 bases and 5 bases, with 9 bases remaining between them. Germline V gives CDR1 WNHNN, CDR2 SYGVQD (reference sequence).

This clone was found a few times. Read sequence stops 3 residues before the CDR3 end, and the germline J gene provides the missing end. This chain links TRBV7-2 with TRBJ2-3; D perhaps matches TRBD1 (5 bases). Germline CDR1 reads SGHTA; CDR2 reads FQGNSA. The V gene lost 2 bases and the J gene lost 5 bases, with 8 bases spanning the gap. CDR3 size: 13 residues. CDR3 amino acids: CASSLSQGDTQYF. CDR3 DNA, as far as it was read: TGTGCCAGCAGCTTATCGCAGGGAGATACG.

This clone was recorded at least ten times. The CDR3 end falls 3 residues outside the read, so it is completed with the germline J gene. The genes are TRBV10-3 and TRBJ2-3; 9 bases are a match to TRBD2. J was trimmed by 2 bases and V by 3 bases; bases with no gene match: 3. In germline, CDR1 is ENHRY, CDR2 SYGVKD. The CDR3 runs to 15 residues. The CDR3: CAISDLAGNTDTQYF. Partial CDR3 DNA: TGTGCCATCAGTGACCTAGCGGGGAACACAGATACG.

CDR3 bases read: TGTGCCAGCAGCTCGCAGGCGGGGACCGGGGAG. As protein: CASSSQAGTGE. The entire CDR3 protein reads CASSSQAGTGELFF. The genes are TRBV7-2 and TRBJ2-2, with TRBD2 as a possible D gene (6 bases). The read gets to within 3 residues of the CDR3 end, and the germline J gene fills in the rest. The CDR3 has 14 amino acids. Germline values: CDR1 SGHTA, CDR2 FQGNSA. Deletions cut 4 bases from V and 5 bases from J, with 11 bases between.

This clone was seen repeatedly, ten times or more. With the read ending 3 residues before the CDR3 end, the germline J gene is used to fill in that end. The chain carries TRBV7-2 and TRBJ2-3, with TRBD2 matching 12 bases. The junction had 6 bases not matched to a gene; V was cut back by 6 bases and J by 5 bases. Germline CDR1 reads SGHTA; CDR2 reads FQGNSA. CDR3 length: 15 amino acids. The CDR3 is CASRRLAGGQDTQYF. The sequenced part of the CDR3 DNA is TGTGCCAGCAGACGCCTAGCGGGGGGGCAAGATACG.

This clone was counted only a few times. Read coverage stops 3 residues before the CDR3 terminus; the germline J gene supplies the remainder. V usage is TRBV20-1 and J usage is TRBJ1-1; unclear D gene. The V and J ends lost 0 bases and 7 bases respectively, with 6 bases between them. Germline CDR1 reads DFQATT; CDR2 reads SNEGSKA (reference sequence). The CDR3 runs 11 residues. The CDR3 bases that were read are TGCAGTGCTAGAGATCGGGGTGAA. Amino acid sequence: CSARDRGE. The full CDR3 protein reads CSARDRGEAFF.

This clone is classed as medium-sized. The read ends 3 residues early relative to the CDR3; the germline J gene fills the gap. This chain connects TRBV18 to TRBJ1-1; 12 bases line up with TRBD1. CDR1 KGHSH and CDR2 LQKENI come from the germline V gene. CDR3 length: 16 amino acids. Trimming removed 3 bases from V and 2 bases from J; junction bases left unmatched: 4. CDR3 amino acids: CASSPQGQGANTEAFF. The DNA read from the CDR3 is TGTGCCAGCTCACCTCAGGGACAGGGGGCCAACACTGAA.

Turning to this clone: Read coverage stops 3 residues before the CDR3 terminus; the germline J gene supplies the remainder. The chain employs TRBV6-2 or TRBV6-3 and TRBJ1-5, with D hard to call. The CDR3 runs to 14 residues. Germline CDR1 is MNHEY and CDR2 is SVGEGT. V dropped 0 bases and J dropped 0 bases, with 3 bases sitting between them. The CDR3 DNA, read in part, is TGTGCCAGCAGTTACTCCGTTAGCAATCAGCCC. Protein: CASSYSVSNQP. The whole CDR3 sequence is CASSYSVSNQPQHF.

At least ten counts were recorded for this clone. With the read ending 3 residues before the CDR3 end, the germline J gene is used to fill in that end. The genes are TRBV6-2 or TRBV6-3 and TRBJ1-6, with a possible D match to TRBD1 (5 bases). Trimming took off 6 bases at V and 9 bases at J, with 15 bases between the two ends. The CDR3 extends over 14 amino acids. In germline, CDR1 is MNHEY, CDR2 SVGEGT. The sequenced part of the CDR3 DNA is TGTGCCAGCAGAGGTAGGAGGGGTAGTTCACCC. As protein: CASRGRRGSSP. The CDR3 as a whole reads CASRGRRGSSPLHF.

The DNA read from the CDR3 is TGTGCCAGCAGCTTAGCGGGCAGGGGGTCCGATGGC. Translated, it gives CASSLAGRGSDG. The whole CDR3 is CASSLAGRGSDGYTF. The V and J genes are TRBV7-9 and TRBJ1-2, with 7 bases identical to TRBD1. The DNA ends 3 residues before the CDR3 does, and the rest of the CDR3 is filled in from the germline J gene. The CDR3 has 15 amino acids. J gave up 6 bases and V 0 bases, and 7 bases lay outside the gene matches. CDR1 and CDR2 (germline): SEHNR, FQNEAQ (reference sequence).